Listed below are T cell receptor beta chains from one sample, sequenced in a study of CD8+CD57+ T cells in acquired aplastic anemia. Via MiXCR, TCRdb re-called the reads, giving one row per CDR3 protein. The repertoire has about 150,000 distinct CDR3 sequences, more than 45% of them found once; the top ten carry 3.2%. The sample comprised sorted CD4+, CD8+, or CD8+CD57+ T cells (not recorded which) from PBMCs. The receptors stem from a human donor with aplastic anemia. Both conserved end residues are part of each CDR3. D genes are given only for firm matches. For some rows the clone size is stated as once, few or many, or as a class when expanded; others skip it.

v_call	j_call	clone_size	d_call	cdr3_nt	cdr3_aa
TRBV12-3/TRBV12-4	TRBJ2-3	many	TRBD2	TGTGCCAGCAGTTTTTCCGGGGGGGCAGGGGATACGCAGTATTTT	CASSFSGGAGDTQYF
TRBV19	TRBJ2-7	.	.	TGTGCCAGCAGCCAAGAGACAGCCGCCTACGAGCAGTACTTC	CASSQETAAYEQYF
TRBV5-5	TRBJ1-4	many	TRBD1	TGTGCCAGCAGCGGAGCGACAGGGCCTAATGAAAAACTGTTTTTT	CASSGATGPNEKLFF
TRBV13	TRBJ2-1	.	.	TGTGCCAGCAGCTTAGTGTCAGGCGGGATCTACAATGAGCAGTTCTTC	CASSLVSGGIYNEQFF
TRBV24-1	TRBJ2-3	many	.	TGTGCCACCAGAACAGGGATGACAGATACGCAGTATTTT	CATRTGMTDTQYF
TRBV5-1	TRBJ2-5	many	TRBD2	TGCGCCAGCAGCCCACGATACCCGACTAGCGGGGTTGCAGAGACCCAGTACTTC	CASSPRYPTSGVAETQYF
TRBV6-2/TRBV6-3	TRBJ2-3	many	.	TGTGCCAGCAGTTACCCCTCGGGAGCGGGCACAGATACGCAGTATTTT	CASSYPSGAGTDTQYF
TRBV29-1	TRBJ1-3	.	.	TGCAGCGTAGCCGGGACACGGGAAGGAAACACCATATATTTT	CSVAGTREGNTIYF
TRBV20-1	TRBJ1-4	many	TRBD1	TGCAGTGCTAGAGATACTACAGGGGATGAAAAACTGTTTTTT	CSARDTTGDEKLFF
TRBV19	TRBJ1-2	.	.	TGTGCCAGCAGCGGGGGCCTGGGGGGCGCCAACTATGGCTACACCTTC	CASSGGLGGANYGYTF
TRBV20-1	TRBJ2-1	many	TRBD2	TGCAGTGCTAGCCCCGGGAGGGGGTACAATGAGCAGTTCTTC	CSASPGRGYNEQFF
TRBV10-3	TRBJ1-2	.	.	TGTGCCATCAGTAGTACGGGGTATGGCTACACCTTC	CAISSTGYGYTF
TRBV4-3	TRBJ2-3	many	TRBD2	TGCGCCAGCAGCCTCCAATACCGACTAGCGGGCACAGATACGCAGTATTTT	CASSLQYRLAGTDTQYF
TRBV2	TRBJ2-3	.	TRBD1	TGTGCCAGCAGTGGACGGACAGGGTCAGATACGCAGTATTTT	CASSGRTGSDTQYF
TRBV19	TRBJ1-2	.	.	TGTGCCAGTAGCGAACTGATGACAGCGGACTATGGCTACACCTTC	CASSELMTADYGYTF
TRBV19	TRBJ1-5	.	TRBD1	TGTGCCAGTAGTAATGGACAGGGGGCGCGTCAGCCCCAGCATTTT	CASSNGQGARQPQHF
TRBV10-3	TRBJ1-2	.	TRBD1	TGTGCCATCAGTGAAGTGCCCCGACAGGGTAGCTATGGCTACACCTTC	CAISEVPRQGSYGYTF
TRBV5-1	TRBJ1-2	many	.	TGCGCCAGCCGGGCGGGGGGCGCGGATGGCGGCTACACCTTC	CASRAGGADGGYTF
TRBV5-5	TRBJ2-3	few	.	TGCGCCAGCAGCCGATGGGGGTCCACAGATACGCAGTATTTT	CASSRWGSTDTQYF
TRBV20-1	TRBJ2-7	many	TRBD1	TGCAGTGCTAGAGATATACAGGGGAGCCACGAGCAGTACTTC	CSARDIQGSHEQYF
TRBV28	TRBJ2-5	many	.	TGTGCCAGCAGCCGAGAGACCCAGTACTTC	CASSRETQYF
TRBV11-2	TRBJ2-1	few	TRBD2	TGTGCCAGCAGCACCGCAATAGCGGGAAGCTCCTACAATGAGCAGTTCTTC	CASSTAIAGSSYNEQFF
TRBV11-3	TRBJ2-3	many	.	TGTGCCAGCCGTGGCGACACAGATACGCAGTATTTT	CASRGDTDTQYF
TRBV29-1	TRBJ2-2	.	.	TGCAGCGTTGGGGTAGGGAACACCGGGGAGCTGTTTTTT	CSVGVGNTGELFF
TRBV7-4	TRBJ2-3	.	.	TGTGCCAGCAGCACCAATCCACGGGGGCAGAGCGATACGCAGTATTTT	CASSTNPRGQSDTQYF
TRBV7-9	TRBJ1-2	.	TRBD1	TGTGCCAGCAGCGTGGGGATTGGACAGGGAACCTATGGCTACACCTTC	CASSVGIGQGTYGYTF
TRBV29-1	TRBJ1-2	.	.	TGCAGCGTTGTATGGACAGAGCATGGCTACACCTTC	CSVVWTEHGYTF
TRBV24-1	TRBJ2-1	.	.	TGTGCCACCAGTTACAACGGGGCCCCTCTCAATGAGCAGTTCTTC	CATSYNGAPLNEQFF
TRBV11-2	TRBJ1-5	.	TRBD1	TGTGCCAGCAGCTCCGGCGGACAGGGAAGGAATCAGCCCCAGCATTTT	CASSSGGQGRNQPQHF
TRBV27	TRBJ1-5	many	TRBD1	TGTGCCAGCAGTTTATCGACAGGGGGCAATCAGCCCCAGCATTTT	CASSLSTGGNQPQHF
TRBV25-1	TRBJ1-1	few	TRBD1	TGTGCCAGCAGTGCCCTGACAGGGGACACTGAAGCTTTCTTT	CASSALTGDTEAFF
TRBV6-2/TRBV6-3	TRBJ2-3	many	.	TGTGCCAGCTCCACATATGGCGGGACCCTCAATACGCAGTATTTT	CASSTYGGTLNTQYF
TRBV7-6	TRBJ1-3	many	.	TGTGCCAGCAGCGGAAGGACTGAGACTGGAAACACCATATATTTT	CASSGRTETGNTIYF
TRBV6-4	TRBJ2-7	many	TRBD2	TGTGCCAGCAGTGAAGCGGGGGGCTCCTACGAGCAGTACTTC	CASSEAGGSYEQYF
TRBV5-5	TRBJ2-5	.	TRBD2	TGTGCCAGCAGCTTGGTCGGGGGGTCCCAAGAGACCCAGTACTTC	CASSLVGGSQETQYF
TRBV6-2/TRBV6-3	TRBJ2-1	.	.	TGTGCCAGCAGTTATTGGGGCGGGGGCTTAGGTGACAATGAGCAGTTCTTC	CASSYWGGGLGDNEQFF
TRBV5-8	TRBJ1-6	.	TRBD1	TGTGCCAGCAGCCCCGGGACAGGGGGAAGTCCCCTCCACTTT	CASSPGTGGSPLHF
TRBV7-6	TRBJ2-2	many	.	TGTTTCTGGGGGCAGAACACCGGGGAGCTGTTTTTT	CFWGQNTGELFF
TRBV25-1	TRBJ2-1	.	.	TGTGCCAGCAGTACGTATTTAGACGGACCGCGCGATGAGCAGTTCTTC	CASSTYLDGPRDEQFF
TRBV29-1	TRBJ1-4	.	.	TGCAGCGTGGGACGGTCAACTAATGAAAAACTGTTTTTT	CSVGRSTNEKLFF
TRBV4-1	TRBJ1-6	many	.	TGCGCCAGCAGCCAGGACACGGACTCGGTTGGGGATTCACCCCTCCACTTT	CASSQDTDSVGDSPLHF
TRBV7-2	TRBJ2-5	.	TRBD2	TGTGCCAGCAACCTGGCTAGCGGTCAAGAGACCCAGTACTTC	CASNLASGQETQYF
TRBV7-3	TRBJ1-6	.	.	TGTGCCAGCAGCTCCGTACCCCTCCACTTT	CASSSVPLHF
TRBV7-9	TRBJ1-2	.	.	TGTGCCAGCAGCCCTACCTACGGAAACTATGGCTACACCTTC	CASSPTYGNYGYTF
TRBV5-8	TRBJ1-4	many	TRBD1	TGTGCCAGCAGCTTCCTACCGGGACAGGGTAGGGAAAAACTGTTTTTT	CASSFLPGQGREKLFF
TRBV29-1	TRBJ2-1	few	.	TGCAGCGTTGCCATTGGGGGATCCTACAATGAGCAGTTCTTC	CSVAIGGSYNEQFF
TRBV7-6	TRBJ2-1	many	.	TGTGCCAGCAGCCACGGGCAGATTATACCTAGCTCCTACAATGAGCAGTTCTTC	CASSHGQIIPSSYNEQFF
TRBV10-2	TRBJ2-5	.	.	TGCGCCAGCCGAGGAGGGGACAGCCGGGAGACCCAGTACTTC	CASRGGDSRETQYF
TRBV2	TRBJ2-1	.	.	TGTGCCAGCAGTAGGGGACGCCGCGTTGGGGGGCAGTTCTTC	CASSRGRRVGGQFF
TRBV15	TRBJ1-3	once	.	TGTGCCACCAGCAGAGATGGTGGGATCTCTGGAAACACCATATATTTT	CATSRDGGISGNTIYF
TRBV9	TRBJ1-6	.	.	TGTGCCAGCAGCGTAGCGGGGGAGTACTCACCCCTCCACTTT	CASSVAGEYSPLHF
TRBV19	TRBJ1-5	many	.	TGTGCCAGTAGTATTGAGGGGGTTGGCAATCAGCCCCAGCATTTT	CASSIEGVGNQPQHF
TRBV7-7	TRBJ2-5	many	TRBD2	TGTGCCAGCAGCTTACTCGTCCAGACTAGCGGGGGGACCCCGGGGACCCAGTACTTC	CASSLLVQTSGGTPGTQYF
TRBV5-8	TRBJ1-1	.	.	TGTGCCAGCAGCTCTCCAGGGGAAGGGAACACTGAAGCTTTCTTT	CASSSPGEGNTEAFF
TRBV7-9	TRBJ2-3	.	TRBD2	TGTGCCAGCAGTCAACCTAGCGGGAGCACAGATACGCAGTATTTT	CASSQPSGSTDTQYF